The clone carrying this T cell receptor (beta chain) showed up many times. Its antigen is unknown. This specimen belongs to a study of early T cells in non-severe SARS-CoV-2 infection. Looking at the study overall: From unsorted whole blood, bulk RNA was sequenced, and the chains remained unpaired. Overall study findings and caveats: In VDJdb matching, anti-spike CD8 responses were favored while private and CD4 specificities went missing.

As part of library construction, unique molecular identifiers were attached to individual cDNA molecules. In TCRdb, the 5' RACE reads were re-called with MiXCR into one record per CDR3 protein. The sample comprises tens of thousands of distinct CDR3 sequences, roughly a tenth of which are singletons, and 4.5% to 6.5% rests with the top ten. This CDR3 comprises 14 residues. Germline loops: CDR1 SGHKS, CDR2 YYEKEE (reference sequence). Trimming left V 0 bases short and J 9 bases short, with 13 bases between. Input material: whole blood. The chain has TRBV5-5 and TRBJ2-1, with D hard to call. This clonotype originated in an adult who was a healthcare worker with PCR-confirmed SARS-CoV-2 infection or an uninfected control (not recorded which). The CDR3 DNA reads as TGTGCCAGCAGCTTGGAAGCCTCGCCAGGTGAGCAGTTCTTC. It encodes CASSLEASPGEQFF.